This TCR beta chain came from a study of breast tumors, draining lymph nodes, adjacent tissues. Regarding the study as a whole: Most tumor T cells seemingly derive from lymph node, then expand in tumor.

To note about this clonotype: Its antigen is undetermined.

Germline V gives CDR1 SGHNT, CDR2 YYREEE (reference sequence). The junction had 9 bases not matched to a gene; V was cut back by 0 bases and J by 8 bases. This CDR3 contains 15 residues. TCRdb called the multiplex PCR reads again in MiXCR, with one record for every CDR3 protein. There are some 140,000 distinct CDR3 sequences in the sample; around 20% occur only once, and 2.6% lies in the top ten. The lymph nodes were axillary draining lymph nodes from breast cancer patients. This TCR came from a female donor with breast cancer. Some clones in this sample may be carry-over from other donors' samples. The sample comprised axillary lymph node tissue. The chain is built from TRBV5-4 and TRBJ1-2; the match to TRBD1 covers 8 bases. CDR3 amino acids: CASSLGGQGATGYTF. In DNA, the CDR3 is TGTGCCAGCAGCTTGGGGGGGCAGGGGGCGACGGGCTACACCTTC.